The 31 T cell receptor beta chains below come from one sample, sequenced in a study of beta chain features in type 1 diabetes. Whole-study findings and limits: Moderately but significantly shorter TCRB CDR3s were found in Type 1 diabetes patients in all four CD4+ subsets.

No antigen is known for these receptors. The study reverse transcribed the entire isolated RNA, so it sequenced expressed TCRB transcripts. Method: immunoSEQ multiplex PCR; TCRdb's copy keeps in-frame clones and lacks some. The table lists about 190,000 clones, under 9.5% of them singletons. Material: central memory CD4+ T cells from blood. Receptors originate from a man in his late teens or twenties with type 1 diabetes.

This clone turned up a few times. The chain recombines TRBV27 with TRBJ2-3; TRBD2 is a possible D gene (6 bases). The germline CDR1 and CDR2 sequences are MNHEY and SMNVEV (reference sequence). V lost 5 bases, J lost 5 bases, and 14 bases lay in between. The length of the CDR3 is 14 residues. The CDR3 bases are TGTGCCAGCAGTCTTAGGAGGGAAGGAGATACGCAGTATTTT. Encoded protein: CASSLRREGDTQYF.

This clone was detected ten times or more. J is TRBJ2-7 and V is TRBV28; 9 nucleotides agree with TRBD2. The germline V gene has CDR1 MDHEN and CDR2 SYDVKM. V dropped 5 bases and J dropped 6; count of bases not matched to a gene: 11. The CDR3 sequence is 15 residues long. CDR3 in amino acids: CASSLPGTSLLEQYF. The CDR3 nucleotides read TGTGCCAGCAGTCTCCCCGGGACTAGCCTGCTCGAGCAGTACTTC.

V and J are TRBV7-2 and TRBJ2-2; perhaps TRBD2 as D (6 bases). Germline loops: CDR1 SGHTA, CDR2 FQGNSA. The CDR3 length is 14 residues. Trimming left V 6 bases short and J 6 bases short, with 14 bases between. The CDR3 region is CASSGGFHAGELFF. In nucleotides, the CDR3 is TGTGCCAGCAGTGGAGGGTTCCACGCCGGGGAGCTGTTTTTT.

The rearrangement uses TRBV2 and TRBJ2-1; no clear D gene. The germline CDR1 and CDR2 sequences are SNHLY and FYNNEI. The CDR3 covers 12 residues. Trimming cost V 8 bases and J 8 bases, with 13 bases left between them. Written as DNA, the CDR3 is TGTGCCAGCCATCCCTCCCGGGATGAGCAGTTCTTC. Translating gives CASHPSRDEQFF. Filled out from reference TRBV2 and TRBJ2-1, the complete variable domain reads EPEVTQTPSHQVTQMGQEVILRCVPISNHLYFYWYRQILGQKVEFLVSFYNNEISEKSEIFDDQFSVERPDGSNFTLKIRSTKLEDSAMYFCASHPSRDEQFFGPGTRLTVL.

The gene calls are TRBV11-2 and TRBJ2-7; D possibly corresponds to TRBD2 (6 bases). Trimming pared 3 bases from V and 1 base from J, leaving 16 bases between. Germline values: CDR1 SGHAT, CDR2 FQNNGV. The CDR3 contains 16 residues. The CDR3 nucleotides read TGTGCCAGCAGCTTCCTTGGAACGGGGGTATCCTACGAGCAGTACTTC. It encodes CASSFLGTGVSYEQYF. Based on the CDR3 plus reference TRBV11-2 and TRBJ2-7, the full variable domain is EAGVAQSPRYKIIEKRQSVAFWCNPISGHATLYWYQQILGQGPKLLIQFQNNGVVDDSQLPKDRFSAERLKGVDSTLKIQPAKLEDSAVYLCASSFLGTGVSYEQYFGPGTRLTVT.

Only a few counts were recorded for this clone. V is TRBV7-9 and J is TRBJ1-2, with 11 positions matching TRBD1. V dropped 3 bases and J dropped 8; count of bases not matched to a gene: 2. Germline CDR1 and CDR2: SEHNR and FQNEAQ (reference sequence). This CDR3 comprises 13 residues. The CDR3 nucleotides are TGTGCCAGCAGCTTCTGGGACAGGGGGGGCTACACCTTC. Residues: CASSFWDRGGYTF. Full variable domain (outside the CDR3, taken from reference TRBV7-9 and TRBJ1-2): DTGVSQNPRHKITKRGQNVTFRCDPISEHNRLYWYRQTLGQGPEFLTYFQNEAQLEKSRLLSDRFSAERPKGSFSTLEIQRTEQGDSAMYLCASSFWDRGGYTFGSGTRLTVV.

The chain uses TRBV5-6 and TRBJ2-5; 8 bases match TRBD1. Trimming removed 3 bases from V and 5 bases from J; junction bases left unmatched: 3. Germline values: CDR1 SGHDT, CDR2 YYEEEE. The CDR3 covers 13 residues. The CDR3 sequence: CASSWDRLETQYF. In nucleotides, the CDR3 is TGTGCCAGCAGCTGGGACAGGCTGGAGACCCAGTACTTC. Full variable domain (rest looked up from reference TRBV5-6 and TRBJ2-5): DAGVTQSPTHLIKTRGQQVTLRCSPKSGHDTVSWYQQALGQGPQFIFQYYEEEERQRGNFPDRFSGHQFPNYSSELNVNALLLGDSALYLCASSWDRLETQYFGPGTRLLVL.

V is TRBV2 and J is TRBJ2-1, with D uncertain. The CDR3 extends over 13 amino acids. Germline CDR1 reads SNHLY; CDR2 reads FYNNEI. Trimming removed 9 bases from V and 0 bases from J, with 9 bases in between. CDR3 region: CASQRSSYNEQFF. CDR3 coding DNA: TGTGCCAGTCAAAGGAGCTCCTACAATGAGCAGTTCTTC.

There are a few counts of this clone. The CDR3 sequence: CASSYGGSGKSYEQYF. In DNA, the CDR3 is TGTGCCAGCAGTTACGGTGGTAGCGGGAAATCCTACGAGCAGTACTTC. The chain couples TRBV6-5 to TRBJ2-7; 8 positions match TRBD2. With 2 bases clipped from V and 1 base from J, the junction kept 7 bases outside the gene matches. Germline V gene lookup returns CDR1 MNHEY and CDR2 SVGAGI. The CDR3 is 16 amino acids.

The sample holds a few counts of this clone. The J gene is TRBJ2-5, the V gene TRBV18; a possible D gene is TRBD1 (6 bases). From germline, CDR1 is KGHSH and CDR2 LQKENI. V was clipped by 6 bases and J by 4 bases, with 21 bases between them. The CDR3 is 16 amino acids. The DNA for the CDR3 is TGTGCCAGCTCCCACGCCGTAAACAGGGCCGGAGAGACCCAGTACTTC. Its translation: CASSHAVNRAGETQYF.

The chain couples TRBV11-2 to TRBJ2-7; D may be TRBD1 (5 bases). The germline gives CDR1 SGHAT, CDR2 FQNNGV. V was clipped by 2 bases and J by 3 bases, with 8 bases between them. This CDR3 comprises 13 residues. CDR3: CASSLQGSYEQYF. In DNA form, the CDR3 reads TGTGCCAGCAGCTTACAGGGAAGCTACGAGCAGTACTTC.

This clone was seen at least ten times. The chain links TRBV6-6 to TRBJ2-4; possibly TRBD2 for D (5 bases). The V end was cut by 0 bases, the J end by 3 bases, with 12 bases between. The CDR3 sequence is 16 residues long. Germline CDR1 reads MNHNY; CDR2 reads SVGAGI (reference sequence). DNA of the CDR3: TGTGCCAGCAGTTACTCTTGGGAACGGGGCAAAAACATTCAGTACTTC. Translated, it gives CASSYSWERGKNIQYF.

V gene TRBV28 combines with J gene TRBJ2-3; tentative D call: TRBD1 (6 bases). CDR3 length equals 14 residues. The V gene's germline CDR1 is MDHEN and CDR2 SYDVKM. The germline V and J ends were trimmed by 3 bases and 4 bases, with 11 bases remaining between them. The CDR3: CASSLQGRSDTQYF. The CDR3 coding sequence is TGTGCCAGCAGTTTGCAGGGGCGTTCAGATACGCAGTATTTT.

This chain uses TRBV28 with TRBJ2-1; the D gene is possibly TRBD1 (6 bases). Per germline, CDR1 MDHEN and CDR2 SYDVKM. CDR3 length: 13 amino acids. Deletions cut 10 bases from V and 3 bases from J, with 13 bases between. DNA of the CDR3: TGTGCCACCGAACAGGGCGGCTACAATGAGCAGTTCTTC. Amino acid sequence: CATEQGGYNEQFF. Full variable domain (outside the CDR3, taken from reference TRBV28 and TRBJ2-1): DVKVTQSSRYLVKRTGEKVFLECVQDMDHENMFWYRQDPGLGLRLIYFSYDVKMKEKGDIPEGYSVSREKKERFSLILESASTNQTSMYLCATEQGGYNEQFFGPGTRLTVL.

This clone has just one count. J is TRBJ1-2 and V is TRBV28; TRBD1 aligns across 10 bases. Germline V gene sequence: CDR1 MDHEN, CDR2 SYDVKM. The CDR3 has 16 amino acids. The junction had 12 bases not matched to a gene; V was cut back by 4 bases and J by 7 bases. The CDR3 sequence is CASSSWTGGRSSGYTF. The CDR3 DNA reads TGTGCCAGCAGTTCTTGGACAGGGGGAAGGTCGAGTGGCTACACCTTC.

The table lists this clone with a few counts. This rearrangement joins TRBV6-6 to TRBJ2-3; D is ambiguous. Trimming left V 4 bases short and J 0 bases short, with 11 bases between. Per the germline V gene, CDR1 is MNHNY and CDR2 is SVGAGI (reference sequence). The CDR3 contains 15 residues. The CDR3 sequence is CASSSSTASTDTQYF. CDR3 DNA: TGTGCCAGCAGTTCCAGTACCGCAAGCACAGATACGCAGTATTTT.

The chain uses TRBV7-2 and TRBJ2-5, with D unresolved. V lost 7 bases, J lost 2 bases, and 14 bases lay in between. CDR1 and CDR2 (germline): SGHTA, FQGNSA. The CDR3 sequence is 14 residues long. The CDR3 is CASMRGPPQETQYF. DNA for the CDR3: TGTGCCAGCATGAGAGGTCCCCCTCAAGAGACCCAGTACTTC.

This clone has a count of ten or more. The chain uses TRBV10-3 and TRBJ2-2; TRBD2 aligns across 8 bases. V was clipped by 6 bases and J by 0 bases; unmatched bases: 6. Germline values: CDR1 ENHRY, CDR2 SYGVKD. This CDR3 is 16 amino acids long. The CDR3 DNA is TGTGCCATCAGCACTACTAGCGGTTCGAACACCGGGGAGCTGTTTTTT. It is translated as CAISTTSGSNTGELFF.

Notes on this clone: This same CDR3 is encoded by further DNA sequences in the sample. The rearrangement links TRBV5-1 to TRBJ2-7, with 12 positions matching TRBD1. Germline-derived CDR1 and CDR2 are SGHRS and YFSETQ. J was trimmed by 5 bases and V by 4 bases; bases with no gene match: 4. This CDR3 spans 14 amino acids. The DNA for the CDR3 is TGCGCCAGCAGCCCCGGGACAGGGGGCCACGAGCAGTACTTC. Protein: CASSPGTGGHEQYF.

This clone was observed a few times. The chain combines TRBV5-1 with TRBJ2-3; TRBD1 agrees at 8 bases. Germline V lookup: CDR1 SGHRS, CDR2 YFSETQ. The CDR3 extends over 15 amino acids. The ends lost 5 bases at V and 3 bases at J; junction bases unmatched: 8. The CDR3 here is CASSGTGFWTDTQYF. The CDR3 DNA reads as TGCGCCAGCAGTGGGACAGGCTTCTGGACAGATACGCAGTATTTT.

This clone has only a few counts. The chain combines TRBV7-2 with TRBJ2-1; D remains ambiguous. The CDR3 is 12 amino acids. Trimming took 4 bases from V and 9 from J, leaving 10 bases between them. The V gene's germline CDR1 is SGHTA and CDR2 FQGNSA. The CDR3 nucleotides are TGTGCCAGCAGCTCGAGAGGCAGTGAGCAGTTCTTC. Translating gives CASSSRGSEQFF.

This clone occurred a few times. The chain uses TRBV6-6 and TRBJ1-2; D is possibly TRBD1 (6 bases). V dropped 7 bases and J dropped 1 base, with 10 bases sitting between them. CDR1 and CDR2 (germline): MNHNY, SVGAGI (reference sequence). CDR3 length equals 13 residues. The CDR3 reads CASIMDSNYGYTF. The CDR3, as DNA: TGTGCCAGCATCATGGACAGTAACTATGGCTACACCTTC.

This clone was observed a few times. The chain's CDR3 is CASSFLGGYNEQFF. CDR3 nucleotide sequence: TGTGCCAGCAGTTTCCTCGGGGGCTACAATGAGCAGTTCTTC. This chain joins TRBV28 and TRBJ2-1; tentatively, D is TRBD2 (6 bases). The length of the CDR3 is 14 residues. The germline CDR1 and CDR2 sequences are MDHEN and SYDVKM. Trimming took off 3 bases at V and 3 bases at J, with 9 bases between the two ends.

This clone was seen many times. DNA of the CDR3: TGCGCCAGCAGCCAAGAAGTCCTAGCGGGAGCGTACAATGAGCAGTTCTTC. Its protein product is CASSQEVLAGAYNEQFF. The chain is built from TRBV4-1 and TRBJ2-1, with 10 bases identical to TRBD2. The CDR3 is 17 residues long. Germline CDR1 and CDR2: MGHRA and YSYEKL. Trimming took 0 bases from V and 4 from J; bases not matched to a gene: 6.

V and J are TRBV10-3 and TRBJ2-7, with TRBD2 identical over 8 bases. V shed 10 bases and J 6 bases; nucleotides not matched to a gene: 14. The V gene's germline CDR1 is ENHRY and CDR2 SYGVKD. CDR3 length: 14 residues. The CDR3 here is CANPTSVPPCEQYF. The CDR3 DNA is TGTGCCAACCCGACTAGCGTCCCGCCTTGCGAGCAGTACTTC.

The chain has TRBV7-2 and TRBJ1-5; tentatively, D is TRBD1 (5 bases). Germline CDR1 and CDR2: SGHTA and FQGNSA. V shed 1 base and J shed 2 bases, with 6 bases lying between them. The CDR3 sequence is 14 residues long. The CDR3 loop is CASSLGGGNQPQHF. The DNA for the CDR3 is TGTGCCAGCAGCTTAGGGGGCGGCAATCAGCCCCAGCATTTT. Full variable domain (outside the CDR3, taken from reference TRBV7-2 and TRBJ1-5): GAGVSQSPSNKVTEKGKDVELRCDPISGHTALYWYRQSLGQGLEFLIYFQGNSAPDKSGLPSDRFSAERTGGSVSTLTIQRTQQEDSAVYLCASSLGGGNQPQHFGDGTRLSIL.

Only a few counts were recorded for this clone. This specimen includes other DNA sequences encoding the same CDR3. DNA for the CDR3: TGCGCCAGCAGCTCGGGACTAGCGGAAGAGACCCAGTACTTC. Translating it yields CASSSGLAEETQYF. The V call is TRBV5-1, the J call TRBJ2-5, with 11 bases aligning to TRBD2. CDR3 length: 14 residues. V was clipped by 3 bases and J by 3 bases; unmatched bases: 1. The V gene's germline CDR1 is SGHRS and CDR2 YFSETQ.

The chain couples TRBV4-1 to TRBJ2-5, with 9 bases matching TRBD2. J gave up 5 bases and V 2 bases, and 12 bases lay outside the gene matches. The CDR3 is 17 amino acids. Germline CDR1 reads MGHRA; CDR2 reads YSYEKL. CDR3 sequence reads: CASSQPPGLASSETQYF. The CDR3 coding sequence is TGCGCCAGCAGCCAACCGCCGGGACTAGCCTCCAGTGAGACCCAGTACTTC.

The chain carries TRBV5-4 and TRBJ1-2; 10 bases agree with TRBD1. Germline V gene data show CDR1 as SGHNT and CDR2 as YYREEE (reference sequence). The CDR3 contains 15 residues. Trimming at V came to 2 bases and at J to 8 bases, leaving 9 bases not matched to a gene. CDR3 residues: CASSFPTGGSGGYTF. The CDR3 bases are TGTGCCAGCAGCTTCCCGACAGGGGGCAGTGGGGGCTACACCTTC.

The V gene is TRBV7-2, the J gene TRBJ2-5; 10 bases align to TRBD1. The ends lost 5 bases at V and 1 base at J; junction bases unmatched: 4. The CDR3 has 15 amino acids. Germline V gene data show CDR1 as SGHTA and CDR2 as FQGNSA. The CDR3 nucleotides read TGTGCCAGCAGCCGGACAGGGGGGTTCCAAGAGACCCAGTACTTC. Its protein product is CASSRTGGFQETQYF.

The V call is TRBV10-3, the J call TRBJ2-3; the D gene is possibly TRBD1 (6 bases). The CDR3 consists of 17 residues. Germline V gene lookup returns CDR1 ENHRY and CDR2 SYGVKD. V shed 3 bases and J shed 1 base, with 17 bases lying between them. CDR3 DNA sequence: TGTGCCATCAGTGATGGCTACAGGGTGGGGGGCACAGATACGCAGTATTTT. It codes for CAISDGYRVGGTDTQYF.